One sample yielded the 10 T cell receptor beta chains listed below, sequenced in a study of shared clonotypes between healthy human individuals. Profiling relied on immunoSEQ multiplex PCR, and the TCRdb table lists in-frame clones only, not all of them. Of around 95,000 clones in the sample, under 70% were seen once. Material: memory CD8+ T cells sorted from blood. Subset here: CD45RO+ cells pooled with CCR7-negative TemRA cells. These receptor sequences come from a man aged 30 to 39 in good health.

This chain connects TRBV15 to TRBJ2-3; possibly TRBD1 for D (5 bases). Per germline, CDR1 LNHNV and CDR2 YYDKDF (reference sequence). Trimming removed 1 base from V and 0 bases from J, with 8 bases in between. CDR3 length: 15 amino acids. CDR3 DNA sequence: TGTGCCACCAGCAGAGGTCAGGGTAGCACAGATACGCAGTATTTT. It specifies CATSRGQGSTDTQYF. Based on the CDR3 plus reference TRBV15 and TRBJ2-3, the full variable domain is DAMVIQNPRYQVTQFGKPVTLSCSQTLNHNVMYWYQQKSSQAPKLLFHYYDKDFNNEADTPDNFQSRRPNTSFCFLDIRSPGLGDTAMYLCATSRGQGSTDTQYFGPGTRLTVL.

As DNA, the CDR3 is TGTGCCAGCAGTGATTGGGGGACCTACGAGCAGTACTTC. Translated, it gives CASSDWGTYEQYF. This chain links TRBV6-1 with TRBJ2-7, with D perhaps TRBD1 or TRBD2 (5 bases each). CDR1 is MNHNS and CDR2 is SASEGT in the germline V gene. This CDR3 spans 13 amino acids. The V end was cut by 3 bases, the J end by 2 bases, with 8 bases between.

The chain couples TRBV9 to TRBJ2-2; D might be TRBD1 or TRBD2, each matching 5 bases. The CDR3 totals 15 residues. Per germline, CDR1 SGDLS and CDR2 YYNGEE. V lost 3 bases and J 0 bases, leaving 9 bases between the germline ends. The CDR3 nucleotides read TGTGCCAGCAGCGCGGGACGGTCGAACACCGGGGAGCTGTTTTTT. This gives the protein CASSAGRSNTGELFF.

This clone showed up many times. This sequence joins TRBV6-6 and TRBJ2-2; either TRBD1 or TRBD2 may supply D (5 bases each). The V and J ends lost 8 bases and 5 bases respectively, with 18 bases between them. Germline V gene lookup returns CDR1 MNHNY and CDR2 SVGAGI (reference sequence). The CDR3 covers 15 residues. The CDR3 here is CASGNGVEGTGELFF. The CDR3 DNA reads TGTGCCAGCGGTAACGGGGTTGAGGGGACCGGGGAGCTGTTTTTT.

This clone occurred many times. The sample contains more than one DNA sequence encoding this CDR3. The chain uses TRBV2 and TRBJ2-5, with 11 positions matching TRBD2. Looked up from germline, CDR1 is SNHLY and CDR2 is FYNNEI. The CDR3 contains 15 residues. After removal of 8 bases from V and 5 bases from J, the junction contained 10 bases not matched to a gene. In DNA, the CDR3 is TGTGCCAGCGGGAGACTAGCGGGGTCGCGGGAGACCCAGTACTTC. The encoded protein is CASGRLAGSRETQYF.

V is TRBV2 and J is TRBJ2-7; 7 bases match TRBD1. CDR1 and CDR2 from the germline V gene are SNHLY and FYNNEI. CDR3 length equals 15 residues. With V trimmed by 8 bases and J by 2 bases, 12 bases remained unmatched. The DNA of the CDR3 is TGTGCCAGCCAATACCAAGGGGGCCCAACCTACGAGCAGTACTTC. Its protein product is CASQYQGGPTYEQYF.

With respect to this clone: A much more abundant neighbour one base away suggests this may be a read error. Within the sample, other DNA sequences also encode this same CDR3. V is TRBV7-9 and J is TRBJ2-4, with 7 bases lining up with TRBD1. This CDR3 spans 15 amino acids. CDR1 and CDR2 from the germline V gene are SEHNR and FQNEAQ (reference sequence). This CDR3 reads CASSRTSGRGNIQYF. In nucleotides, the CDR3 is TGCGCCAGCAGCCGGACGTCGGGCAGGGGGAACATTCAGTACTTC.

The rearrangement uses TRBV6-1 and TRBJ2-1; no definite D call. The V and J ends lost 2 bases and 1 base respectively, with 15 bases between them. CDR3 length equals 17 residues. Germline CDR1 MNHNS, CDR2 SASEGT. CDR3 sequence: CASSEISGRASYNEQFF. The CDR3 coding sequence is TGTGCCAGCAGTGAAATATCGGGTCGGGCATCCTACAATGAGCAGTTCTTC.

Comment on this clone: Possible read error: a much larger clone is one base away. The rearrangement uses TRBV9 and TRBJ2-2; 11 bases fit TRBD2. Germline CDR1 SGDLS, CDR2 YYNGEE. This CDR3 has 16 amino acids. Written as DNA, the CDR3 is TGTGCCGGCAGCCCCCCCGGAGTAGCGGGAGGGGGGGAGCTGTTTTTT. This encodes CAGSPPGVAGGGELFF.

The chain uses TRBV6-6 and TRBJ1-5, with TRBD1 identical over 9 bases. The CDR3 extends over 15 amino acids. Looked up from germline, CDR1 is MNHNY and CDR2 is SVGAGI (reference sequence). Germline trimming cut 7 bases from V and 4 bases from J; bases unmatched to any gene: 8. The DNA for the CDR3 is TGTGCCAGCAACGCTCCGGGACAGGGTAATCAGCCCCAGCATTTT. It encodes CASNAPGQGNQPQHF.